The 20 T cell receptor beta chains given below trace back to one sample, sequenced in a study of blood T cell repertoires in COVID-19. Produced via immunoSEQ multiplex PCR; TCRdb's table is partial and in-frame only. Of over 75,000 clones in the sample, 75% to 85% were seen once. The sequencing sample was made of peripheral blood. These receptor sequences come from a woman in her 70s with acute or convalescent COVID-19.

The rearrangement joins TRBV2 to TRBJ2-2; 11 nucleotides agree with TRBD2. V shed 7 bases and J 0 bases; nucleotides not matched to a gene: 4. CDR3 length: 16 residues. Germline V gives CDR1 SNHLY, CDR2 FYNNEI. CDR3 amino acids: CASKASGRTNTGELFF. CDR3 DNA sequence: TGTGCCAGCAAGGCTAGCGGGAGGACGAACACCGGGGAGCTGTTTTTT.

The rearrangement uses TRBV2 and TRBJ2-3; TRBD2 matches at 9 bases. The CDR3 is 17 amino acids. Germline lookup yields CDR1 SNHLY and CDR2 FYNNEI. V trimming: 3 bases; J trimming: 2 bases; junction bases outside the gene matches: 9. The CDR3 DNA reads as TGTGCCAGCAGTGATAGGGTGCTAGCGGGGATCACAGATACGCAGTATTTT. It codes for CASSDRVLAGITDTQYF.

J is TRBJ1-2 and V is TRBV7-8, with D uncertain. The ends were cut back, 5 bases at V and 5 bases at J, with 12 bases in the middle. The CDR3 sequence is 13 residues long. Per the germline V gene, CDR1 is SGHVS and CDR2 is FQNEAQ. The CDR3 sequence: CASSLRGIYGYTF. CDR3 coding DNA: TGTGCCAGCAGCCTCCGGGGTATTTATGGCTACACCTTC. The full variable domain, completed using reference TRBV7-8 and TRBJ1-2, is GAGVSQSPRYKVAKRGQDVALRCDPISGHVSLFWYQQALGQGPEFLTYFQNEAQLDKSGLPSDRFFAERPEGSVSTLKIQRTQQEDSAVYLCASSLRGIYGYTFGSGTRLTVV.

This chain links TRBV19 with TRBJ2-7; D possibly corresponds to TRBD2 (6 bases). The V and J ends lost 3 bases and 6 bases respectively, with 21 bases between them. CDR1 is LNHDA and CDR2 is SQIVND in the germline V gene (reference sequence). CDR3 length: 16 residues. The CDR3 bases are TGTGCCAGTAGTATCTCTTGGGCTAGCGACGTGAGCGAGCAGTACTTC. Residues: CASSISWASDVSEQYF.

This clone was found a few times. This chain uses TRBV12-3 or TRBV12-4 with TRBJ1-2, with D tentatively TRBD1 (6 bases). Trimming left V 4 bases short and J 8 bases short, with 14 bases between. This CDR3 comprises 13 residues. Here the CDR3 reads CASSYYRAWGYTF. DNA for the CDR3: TGTGCCAGCAGTTATTACAGGGCATGGGGCTACACCTTC.

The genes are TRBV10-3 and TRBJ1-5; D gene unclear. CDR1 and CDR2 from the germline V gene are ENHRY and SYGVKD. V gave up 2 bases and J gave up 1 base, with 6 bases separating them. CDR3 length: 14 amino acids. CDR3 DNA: TGTGCCATCAGTGAGGGCCACAGCAATCAGCCCCAGCATTTT. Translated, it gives CAISEGHSNQPQHF.

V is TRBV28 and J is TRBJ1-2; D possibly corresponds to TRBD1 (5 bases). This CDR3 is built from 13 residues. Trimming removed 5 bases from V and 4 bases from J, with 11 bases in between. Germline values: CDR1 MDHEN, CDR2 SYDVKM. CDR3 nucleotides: TGTGCCAGCAGTAATCAGGGCGGCTATGGCTACACCTTC. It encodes CASSNQGGYGYTF.

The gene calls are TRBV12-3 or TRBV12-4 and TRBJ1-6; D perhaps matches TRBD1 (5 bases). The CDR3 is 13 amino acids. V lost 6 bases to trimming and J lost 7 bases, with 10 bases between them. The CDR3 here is CASSSRGNSPLHF. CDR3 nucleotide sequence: TGTGCCAGCAGCTCTCGGGGGAATTCACCCCTCCACTTT.

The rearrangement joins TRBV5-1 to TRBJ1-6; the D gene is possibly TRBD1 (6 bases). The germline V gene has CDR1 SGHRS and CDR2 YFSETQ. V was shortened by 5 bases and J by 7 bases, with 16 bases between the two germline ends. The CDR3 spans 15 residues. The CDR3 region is CASSRDIGLNSPLHF. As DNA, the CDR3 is TGCGCCAGCAGTCGGGACATCGGTCTCAATTCACCCCTCCACTTT.

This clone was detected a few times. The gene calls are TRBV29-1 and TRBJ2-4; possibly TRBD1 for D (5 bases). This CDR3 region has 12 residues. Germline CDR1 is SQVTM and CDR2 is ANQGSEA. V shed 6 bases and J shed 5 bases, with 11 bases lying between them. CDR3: CSVGMTENIQYF. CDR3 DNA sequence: TGCAGCGTCGGAATGACAGAAAACATTCAGTACTTC.

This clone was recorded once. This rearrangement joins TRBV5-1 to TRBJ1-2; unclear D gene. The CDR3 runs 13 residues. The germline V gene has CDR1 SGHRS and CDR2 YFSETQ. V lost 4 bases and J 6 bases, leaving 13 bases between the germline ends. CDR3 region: CASSPDLGNGYTF. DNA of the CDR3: TGCGCCAGCAGCCCGGACTTGGGGAATGGCTACACCTTC.

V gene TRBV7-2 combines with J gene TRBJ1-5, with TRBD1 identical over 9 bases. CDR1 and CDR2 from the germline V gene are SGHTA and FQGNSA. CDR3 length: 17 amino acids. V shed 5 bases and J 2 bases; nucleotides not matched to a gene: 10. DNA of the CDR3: TGTGCCAGCAGCCCAGGGACAGGGATGATTGGCAATCAGCCCCAGCATTTT. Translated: CASSPGTGMIGNQPQHF.

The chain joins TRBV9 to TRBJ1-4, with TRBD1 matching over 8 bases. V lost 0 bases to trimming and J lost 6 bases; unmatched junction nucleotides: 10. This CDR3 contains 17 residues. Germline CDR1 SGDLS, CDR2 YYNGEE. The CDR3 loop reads CASSVGPKTGAYEKLFF. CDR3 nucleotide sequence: TGTGCCAGCAGCGTAGGACCGAAGACAGGGGCGTATGAAAAACTGTTTTTT.

CDR3 loop: CATHDPSSGSGNTIYF. CDR3 nucleotides: TGTGCCACCCATGACCCGTCTTCGGGCTCTGGAAACACCATATATTTT. The gene calls are TRBV28 and TRBJ1-3; D remains ambiguous. V was cut by 10 bases and J by 0 bases, with 19 bases left in between. This CDR3 has 16 amino acids. From germline, CDR1 is MDHEN and CDR2 SYDVKM.

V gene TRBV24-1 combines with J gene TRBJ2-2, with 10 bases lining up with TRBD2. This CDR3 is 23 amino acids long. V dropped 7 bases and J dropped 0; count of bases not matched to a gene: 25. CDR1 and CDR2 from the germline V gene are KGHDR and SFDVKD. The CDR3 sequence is CATRDPRVDPPLSGGANTGELFF. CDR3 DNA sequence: TGTGCCACCAGAGACCCCCGGGTGGACCCCCCCCTAAGCGGGGGGGCGAACACCGGGGAGCTGTTTTTT.

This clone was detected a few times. CDR3 sequence reads: CASSLSAGSGRDTYNEQFF. Written as DNA, the CDR3 is TGTGCCAGCAGCTTATCTGCGGGAAGCGGGAGAGACACCTACAATGAGCAGTTCTTC. The V call is TRBV5-6, the J call TRBJ2-1, with TRBD2 matching over 8 bases. This CDR3 is built from 19 residues. With 2 bases clipped from V and 2 bases from J, the junction kept 15 bases outside the gene matches. Germline values: CDR1 SGHDT, CDR2 YYEEEE. The variable domain in full, with the rest retrieved from reference TRBV5-6 and TRBJ2-1, is DAGVTQSPTHLIKTRGQQVTLRCSPKSGHDTVSWYQQALGQGPQFIFQYYEEEERQRGNFPDRFSGHQFPNYSSELNVNALLLGDSALYLCASSLSAGSGRDTYNEQFFGPGTRLTVL.

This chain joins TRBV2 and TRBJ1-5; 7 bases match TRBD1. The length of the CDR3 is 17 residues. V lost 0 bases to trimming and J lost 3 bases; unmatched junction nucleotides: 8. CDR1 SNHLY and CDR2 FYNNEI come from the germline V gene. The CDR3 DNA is TGTGCCAGCAGTGAAGCGGCCTCGGGGACAGACAATCAGCCCCAGCATTTT. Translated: CASSEAASGTDNQPQHF. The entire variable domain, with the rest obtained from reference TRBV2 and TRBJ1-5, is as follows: EPEVTQTPSHQVTQMGQEVILRCVPISNHLYFYWYRQILGQKVEFLVSFYNNEISEKSEIFDDQFSVERPDGSNFTLKIRSTKLEDSAMYFCASSEAASGTDNQPQHFGDGTRLSIL.

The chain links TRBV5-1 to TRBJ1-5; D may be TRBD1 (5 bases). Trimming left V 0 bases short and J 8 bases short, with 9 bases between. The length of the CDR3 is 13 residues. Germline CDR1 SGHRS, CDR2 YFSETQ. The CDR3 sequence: CASSLDGGKPQHF. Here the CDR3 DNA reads TGCGCCAGCAGCTTGGATGGGGGGAAGCCCCAGCATTTT.

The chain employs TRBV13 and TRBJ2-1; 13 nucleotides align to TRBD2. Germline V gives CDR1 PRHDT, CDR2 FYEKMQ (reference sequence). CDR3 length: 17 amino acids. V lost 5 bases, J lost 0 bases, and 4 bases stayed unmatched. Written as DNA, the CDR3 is TGTGCCAGCAGCCCAAGGACTAGCGGGAGCTCCTACAATGAGCAGTTCTTC. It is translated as CASSPRTSGSSYNEQFF.

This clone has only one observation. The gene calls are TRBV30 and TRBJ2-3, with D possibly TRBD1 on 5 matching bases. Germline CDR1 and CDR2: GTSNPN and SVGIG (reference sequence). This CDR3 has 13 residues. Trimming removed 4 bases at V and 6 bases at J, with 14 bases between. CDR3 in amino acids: CAWTKGGADTQYF. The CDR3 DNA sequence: TGTGCCTGGACCAAAGGTGGGGCGGATACGCAGTATTTT.